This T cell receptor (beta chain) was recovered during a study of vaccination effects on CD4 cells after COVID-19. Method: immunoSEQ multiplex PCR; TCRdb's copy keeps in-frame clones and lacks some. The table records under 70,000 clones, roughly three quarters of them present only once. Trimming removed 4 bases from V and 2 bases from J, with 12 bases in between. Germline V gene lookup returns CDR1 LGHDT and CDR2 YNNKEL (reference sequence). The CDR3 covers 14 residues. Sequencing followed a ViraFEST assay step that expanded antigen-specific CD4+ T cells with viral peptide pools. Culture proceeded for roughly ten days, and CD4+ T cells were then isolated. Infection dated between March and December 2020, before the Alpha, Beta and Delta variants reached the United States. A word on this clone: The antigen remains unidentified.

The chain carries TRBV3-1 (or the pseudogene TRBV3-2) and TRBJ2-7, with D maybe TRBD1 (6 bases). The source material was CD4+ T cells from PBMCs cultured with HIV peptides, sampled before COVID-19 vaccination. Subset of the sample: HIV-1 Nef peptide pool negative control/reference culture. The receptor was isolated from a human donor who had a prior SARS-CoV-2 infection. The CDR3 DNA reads TGTGCCAGCAGCCCCTGGGACAAAGCCTACGAGCAGTACTTC. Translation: CASSPWDKAYEQYF.